This T cell receptor beta chain originates from a study of breast tumors, draining lymph nodes, adjacent tissues. Samples came from axillary lymph nodes draining the breast cancer. The CDR3 runs to 15 residues. CDR1 and CDR2 (germline): SEHNR, FQNEAQ (reference sequence). The ends were cut back, 4 bases at V and 4 bases at J, with 13 bases in the middle. This clonotype came up many times. Its target is not known. Study findings and constraints: Data only fit, rather than demonstrated, lymph node origin of most tumor T cells. Tumors had less TCR diversity than lymph nodes, more than nontumor tissue. Luminal-like breast cancer showed significantly greater tumor-nontumor repertoire similarity than basal-like breast cancer did. Most tumor T cells seemingly derive from lymph node, then expand in tumor.

TCRdb re-derived calls from the multiplex PCR reads in MiXCR, one entry per CDR3 protein. The sample has 200,000 or so distinct CDR3 sequences, roughly 29% seen once. Sequences were obtained from axillary lymph node tissue. The receptor comes from a female donor with breast cancer. Some clones in this sample may be carry-over from other donors' samples. The chain combines TRBV7-9 with TRBJ1-4; no definite D call. The CDR3 nucleotides are TGTGCCAGCAGCTCGGGTTCGCTGAATAATGAAAAACTGTTTTTT. This gives the protein CASSSGSLNNEKLFF.